This TCR beta chain is from a study of spatial heterogeneity in lung cancer (dated by TCRdb to the late 2010s). Context from the whole study: Beta-chain transcripts were consistently detected in greater numbers than alpha-chain transcripts, which likely reflected higher beta-chain transcript abundance. Both alpha and beta chains were TCR-sequenced in about 240 tumor regions, approximately 68 matched nontumor lung samples and 55 to 60 PBMC samples obtained at surgery. Nonsynonymous mutation counts, determined by whole-exome sequencing of tumor tissue, were related to features of the TCR repertoire. In the raw uncorrected reads, each unique combination of TCR and UMI appeared more than ten times on average. TCR alpha and beta repertoires were quantitatively compared across multiple tumor regions, matched nontumor lung and blood in non-small cell lung cancer.

This specimen's time point label, per the study, means: sample taken at primary tumor resection. Whole RNA extracted from tumor and nontumor lung tissue, or from cryopreserved PBMC samples, was used for TCR sequencing without cell sorting. Samples were obtained from 65 to 90 patients with early-stage, untreated non-small cell lung cancer from the lung TRACERx cohort. Patients were selected for TCR sequencing only if sufficient RNA was available from at least two tumor regions. Overall study results and their limits: Additional single-cell paired TCR alpha and beta sequencing was considered necessary to confirm, at a functional level, the hypothesis that regional TCRs recognize regional mutations. Ubiquitous expanded tumor TCRs were found in blood more often at tumor resection than at routine follow-up.

The CDR3 has 13 amino acids, counting the end cysteine and phenylalanine. Only the CDR3 DNA stays, 39 bases, in frame from base 1. CDR1 and CDR2, looked up from the germline V gene, are SQVTM and ANQGSEA. Germline trimming: 6 bases from V, 3 bases from J; junction bases outside gene matches: 5. The library was prepared using 5' RACE. TCRdb lists the instrument as NextSeq 500. To allow correction of PCR and sequencing errors, the TCR library protocol tagged every TCR cDNA molecule with a unique molecular identifier. Regarding the original processing steps: TCR identification, UMI-based error correction and CDR3 extraction were all carried out with Decombinator tools. Expanded TCRs were defined as those above a frequency of 2 per 1,000, corresponding to the top 1% of the tumor frequency distribution. Renyi diversity was calculated using the R vegan package after each repertoire was subsampled 100 times to 5,000 TCRs. CDR3 similarity networks were built from amino acid triplet string-kernel similarity, with CDR3s being connected when pairwise similarity was above 0.82. The public reads were quality trimmed at Q25 with fastp and then assembled into clones with MiXCR by TCRdb, keeping productive beta chains. Entries that share a CDR3 protein sequence are merged under the most common genes and DNA. None of the V and J calls come from the authors' own analysis; TCRdb made them. The sample table holds more than 75,000 distinct CDR3 sequences, of which approximately 12% were seen once. In total, the top ten clones hold roughly 4.5% of the sample.

Comments on this clonotype: Its antigen is currently not known. No qualities accompany the bases; no much larger clone lies one base away.

The source is a male donor with early-stage non-small cell lung cancer. The chain uses TRBV29-1 and TRBJ2-1; 7 middle bases align to TRBD2. The sample consisted of PBMCs, taken at surgery. The CDR3 reads CSVHLADYNEQFF. DNA sequence: TGCAGCGTCCACCTAGCGGACTACAATGAGCAGTTCTTC.